This TCR beta chain derives from a study of cytomegalovirus exposure and HLA in healthy donors. Study-level background: In terms of ancestry, the Caucasian-associated cluster contained 75% to 85% of the roughly 400 genotyped donors. Whole-study results and caveats: Most TCR beta V segments were productive about 90% or about 30% of the time in an earlier analysis. TCR beta chain V- and J-gene trimming was linked, in a later analysis, to a missense variant in DCLRE1C. Confirmation in vitro established that a few CMV-associated chains were specific for CMV antigens.

With 60 Vbeta and 13 Jbeta primers, the PCR was carried out. The method was immunoSEQ multiplex PCR; TCRdb's version includes in-frame clones alone and lacks a portion of them. The specimen's table records 45,000 to 65,000 clones. The germline V gene encodes CDR1 MNHEY and CDR2 SVGAGI. The CDR3 loop spans 13 amino acids. V lost 5 bases and J 3 bases, leaving 10 bases between the germline ends. Comments on this clone: Its antigen is not known.

Sequenced sample: PBMCs. This sequence originates from a man aged 18 to 35 in good health and CMV-seropositive. This chain links TRBV6-5 with TRBJ1-2; D is uncertain. The CDR3 reads CASSPREDYGYTF. CDR3 nucleotide sequence: TGTGCCAGCAGTCCCCGGGAGGACTATGGCTACACCTTC.